The source of this T cell receptor (beta chain) is a study of blood T cell repertoires in COVID-19. On the study more broadly: T cells, B-cell-depleted T cells, or PBMCs provided the cDNA or gDNA that served as material.

Germline V CDR1 and CDR2: LNHNV, YYDKDF (reference sequence). The CDR3 spans 17 residues. J gave up 8 bases and V 6 bases, and 17 bases lay outside the gene matches. Clones were read by immunoSEQ multiplex PCR, and TCRdb kept only the in-frame ones, dropping some. The data contain fewer than 75,000 clones, nearly 90% of them singletons. Sequencing used peripheral blood. V usage is TRBV15 and J usage is TRBJ1-4, with TRBD1 matching 8 bases. The receptor comes from a man aged 70-80 years with acute or convalescent COVID-19. CDR3 loop: CATRLEDRDKILEKLFF. Written as DNA, the CDR3 is TGTGCCACCAGGTTGGAGGACAGGGATAAAATATTGGAAAAACTGTTTTTT.